A selection of T cell receptor beta chains follows, all from one sample in a study of T-cell memory formation after mild COVID-19. TCRdb reprocessed the 5' RACE reads with MiXCR, giving one entry per CDR3 protein. The top ten hold around 20% of the sample, which has hundreds of thousands of distinct CDR3 sequences, around 20% seen once. Sequencing used PBMCs or a T cell subset sorted from them (not recorded which). Source of these receptors: a man younger than 35 who had mild COVID-19 (a few samples of this study predate the infection). Cell type and time point are not known. CDR3s include the opening cysteine and the closing phenylalanine or tryptophan. D genes are given only for firm matches. Part of the rows lack a size; the others show once, few, many or a class for expanded clones.

few,.,TRBJ2-1,TRBV19,TGTGCCAGTAGCCTTGCAATGGCCTACAATGAGCAGTTCTTC,CASSLAMAYNEQFF
.,.,TRBJ2-3,TRBV5-1,TGCGCCAGCAGCGACGGGACGCCGGGGAATACGCAGTATTTT,CASSDGTPGNTQYF
.,.,TRBJ1-3,TRBV27,TGTGCCAGCAGCCAAACAGGTGGTGGAAACACCATATATTTT,CASSQTGGGNTIYF
many,TRBD1,TRBJ2-7,TRBV5-1,TGCGCCAGCAGCCCTGACAGGGCCTACGAGCAGTACTTC,CASSPDRAYEQYF
many,.,TRBJ2-1,TRBV10-1,TGCGCCAGCGGGGAATCCTACAATGAGCAGTTCTTC,CASGESYNEQFF
.,.,TRBJ2-1,TRBV15,TGTGCCACCAGCAGAGTTAGTGATGAGCAGTTCTTC,CATSRVSDEQFF
many,.,TRBJ1-2,TRBV5-1,TGCGCCAGCAGCGTGGACAGCTATGGCTACACCTTC,CASSVDSYGYTF
.,TRBD1,TRBJ2-1,TRBV12-3/TRBV12-4,TGTGCCAGTCTTGGACAGGGGGGTTACAATGAGCAGTTCTTC,CASLGQGGYNEQFF
few,.,TRBJ1-6,TRBV27,TGTGCCAGCAAAATAGGGAGCTCCTATAATTCACCCCTCCACTTT,CASKIGSSYNSPLHF
.,.,TRBJ2-3,TRBV9,TGTGCCAGCAGCGTAGAGCTAGCGTCAGATACGCAGTATTTT,CASSVELASDTQYF